These 9 T cell receptor beta chains share one sample of origin, sequenced in a study of response to subunit inactivated influenza vaccine. Using its own MiXCR run on the RT-PCR reads, TCRdb lists one record per CDR3 protein. Counted here are hundreds of thousands of distinct CDR3 sequences, roughly 9.7% occurring once; the ten biggest clones make up approximately 12%. The source was PBMCs from blood, collected roughly 6 weeks after vaccination. Every receptor here comes from a man in his fifties or sixties who received an inactivated influenza vaccine.

The table lists this clonotype with a few counts. The V gene is TRBV6-2 or TRBV6-3, the J gene TRBJ2-7; 7 bases agree with TRBD2. J lost 4 bases, V lost 6 bases, and 6 bases had no gene match. Per germline, CDR1 MNHEY and CDR2 SVGEGT. The CDR3 sequence is 13 residues long. The CDR3, as DNA: TGTGCCAGCAGCAGGACTAGGTTATACGAGCAGTACTTC. Its protein is CASSRTRLYEQYF.

This clonotype was seen a few times. The rearrangement joins TRBV20-1 to TRBJ1-1, with 10 bases that match TRBD1. Looked up from germline, CDR1 is DFQATT and CDR2 is SNEGSKA (reference sequence). V lost 2 bases, J lost 1 base, and 1 base stayed unmatched. The CDR3 is made up of 14 amino acids. Written as DNA, the CDR3 is TGCAGTGCTAGAAGACAGGGGGCGAACACTGAAGCTTTCTTT. It is translated as CSARRQGANTEAFF.

The chain joins TRBV20-1 to TRBJ2-1, with TRBD1 matching 7 bases. CDR1 and CDR2 (germline): DFQATT, SNEGSKA (reference sequence). The V segment lost 4 bases and the J segment 4 bases; nucleotides outside the gene matches: 7. The CDR3 covers 14 residues. The chain's CDR3 is CSANSGTAYNEQFF. DNA for the CDR3: TGCAGTGCTAACTCCGGGACAGCATACAATGAGCAGTTCTTC.

V is TRBV20-1 and J is TRBJ2-5; D is tentatively TRBD1 or TRBD2 (6 bases each). Trimming shortened V by 2 bases and J by 5 bases, and 21 bases separated the two germline ends. The CDR3 is 16 residues long. Germline loops: CDR1 DFQATT, CDR2 SNEGSKA (reference sequence). In DNA, the CDR3 is TGCAGTGCTAGAATAGCTAGGAGGGGGAGAATGGAGACCCAGTACTTC. This encodes CSARIARRGRMETQYF.

This clonotype was recorded at least ten times. J is TRBJ1-5 and V is TRBV20-1; D gene ambiguous. This CDR3 is built from 13 residues. V was clipped by 3 bases and J by 0 bases, with 6 bases between them. Germline-derived CDR1 and CDR2 are DFQATT and SNEGSKA (reference sequence). CDR3 DNA sequence: TGCAGTGCTAGGCCAGATAGCAATCAGCCCCAGCATTTT. This sequence encodes CSARPDSNQPQHF.

There are a few counts of this clonotype. The chain has TRBV7-9 and TRBJ2-3, with D possibly being TRBD2 (5 bases). The germline V gene encodes CDR1 SEHNR and CDR2 FQNEAQ (reference sequence). Trimming removed 1 base at V and 5 bases at J, with 13 bases between. The CDR3 spans 15 residues. The CDR3 coding sequence is TGTGCCAGCAGCTTAGTGCCCGGGAAAAGAGATACGCAGTATTTT. Amino acids: CASSLVPGKRDTQYF.

V usage is TRBV7-3 and J usage is TRBJ2-2; no firm D call. The germline V gene has CDR1 SGHTA and CDR2 FQGTGA. V lost 3 bases to trimming and J lost 8 bases, with 10 bases between them. This CDR3 has 13 amino acids. The CDR3 sequence: CASSFDRPGELFF. The CDR3 bases are TGTGCCAGCAGCTTTGATCGGCCAGGGGAGCTGTTTTTT.

This clonotype was counted only a few times. J is TRBJ1-5 and V is TRBV20-1; D remains ambiguous. This CDR3 contains 13 residues. V was shortened by 1 base and J by 6 bases, with 10 bases between the two germline ends. Germline loops: CDR1 DFQATT, CDR2 SNEGSKA (reference sequence). The CDR3 DNA is TGCAGTGCTAGAGTGGCACGCGGTCAGCCCCAGCATTTT. It encodes CSARVARGQPQHF.

In this sample, this clonotype turned up many times. V and J are TRBV12-3 or TRBV12-4 and TRBJ1-1; possible D gene TRBD1, 5 bases. The germline V and J ends were trimmed by 3 bases and 1 base, with 9 bases remaining between them. The CDR3 sequence is 14 residues long. CDR3 sequence: CASSFGGGNTEAFF. In DNA, the CDR3 is TGTGCCAGCAGTTTTGGGGGGGGGAACACTGAAGCTTTCTTT.